Reported below is one T cell receptor beta chain. This receptor's antigen is unknown. Base qualities are not recorded, but no much larger clone differs from it by a single base. The first patient joined ICON in 2016, and enrollment wrapped up when the last patient was enrolled in September 2018. Fresh tumor and matched uninvolved tissue for in-depth immune analyses, including TCR sequencing, were collected from a subcohort of fewer than 95 patients. DNA for TCR sequencing was isolated from bulk tissue, and no cell sorting was done. The immunoSEQ assay used for TCR sequencing gave the T-cell fraction in both tumor and uninvolved lung tissue. As for the authors' bioinformatics: For survival analysis, patients were divided into high (upper tertile) and low (lower two tertiles) T-cell fraction groups, which were compared by log-rank test. A signed-rank test was used to check for differences in T-cell fraction between paired tumor and uninvolved lung. Held by TCRdb, this immuneACCESS table contains in-frame sequences only and omits some clones. Under half of the omission traces to an unresolved V gene where checked; the cause of the rest is unknown. V and J calls plus clone size are reproduced from that table; the DNA served to infer D and trimming. A total of some 11,000 clones appear in this sample, about 60% of them only once. About 9.7% of the sample is in the top ten clones.

Its CDR3 holds 14 amino acids, cysteine through phenylalanine. This entry keeps only the CDR3 DNA: 42 bases, framed from base 1. After removal of 4 bases from V and 8 bases from J, the junction retains 7 bases not matched to a gene. According to the germline V gene (reference sequence), CDR1 reads PRHDT and CDR2 reads FYEKMQ. The sample belongs to a study of tumor-infiltrating lymphocytes in localized non-small cell lung cancer (dated by TCRdb to about 2021). About the full investigation: The cohort covered several histologies, both smokers and never-smokers, and patients whose samples were collected after neoadjuvant chemotherapy. From each patient came resected tumor tissue plus uninvolved lung tissue from that same patient, and the uninvolved lung tissue was described as non-adjacent to the tumor. TCR sequencing was one of several integrated assays, alongside flow cytometry, multiplex immunofluorescence, RNA-seq, exome sequencing and proteomics, applied to the same patients. In total, the ICON cohort was made up of 150 or so surgical patients who had localized non-small cell lung cancer and whose tumors were resected. The paired tumor versus uninvolved lung comparison of immunoSEQ T-cell fraction included 55 patients.

The study at large found these results: No association of tumor T-cell fraction from TCR sequencing with recurrence-free survival was found (p = 0.61). Since assay coverage differed from patient to patient depending on how much tissue was available, TCR sequencing was done for only a subset of the cohort. Consistent with immunofluorescence CD3 counts, TCRbeta sequencing supported greater T cell infiltration in tumors than in uninvolved lung tissue. TCR-derived T-cell fraction did not differ between the flow cytometry-defined immunotypes IM1 (good prognosis) and IM2 (poor prognosis). Because different assays used different pieces of the same tissue, technical variation could not be distinguished from intratumor heterogeneity.

The rearrangement combines TRBV13 with TRBJ1-4, with 7 middle bases fitting TRBD1. The sequenced sample was lung tumor tissue. This TCR came from a human donor with non-small cell lung cancer. The CDR3 region: CASSSTGQWEKLFF. In nucleotide form, the sequence is TGTGCCAGCAGCTCGACAGGGCAGTGGGAAAAACTGTTTTTT.